The 12 T cell receptor beta chains presented below share a single source sample, sequenced in a study of blood T cell repertoires in COVID-19 (TCRdb year 2020). Libraries came from the immunoSEQ multiplex PCR assay. As stored in TCRdb, this immuneACCESS dataset retains in-frame rearrangements with V and J assigned. A fraction of the clones does not appear; measured against another copy, unresolved V genes explain less than half of the discrepancy, and the remainder lacks a known reason. The sample data list roughly 190,000 clones, and around 87% of these were observed just once. The biggest ten clones account for roughly 7.3% of the sample. What was sequenced was peripheral blood. These receptors were obtained from a woman of 80 years or more in a cohort sampled during active or convalescent COVID-19.

The chain is built from TRBV5-6 and TRBJ1-1; D is possibly TRBD1 (6 bases). Trimming removed 0 bases at V and 4 bases at J, with 10 bases between. The CDR3 covers 14 residues. Germline assignment: CDR1 SGHDT and CDR2 YYEEEE. The CDR3 DNA sequence: TGTGCCAGCAGCTTGGCCCAACAGGGCACTGAAGCTTTCTTT. Its translation: CASSLAQQGTEAFF. The variable domain in full, with the rest retrieved from reference TRBV5-6 and TRBJ1-1, is DAGVTQSPTHLIKTRGQQVTLRCSPKSGHDTVSWYQQALGQGPQFIFQYYEEEERQRGNFPDRFSGHQFPNYSSELNVNALLLGDSALYLCASSLAQQGTEAFFGQGTRLTVV.

The DNA of the CDR3 is TGTGCCTGGAATGTACGAGGGACAACCTCCTATAATTCACCCCTCCACTTT. Amino acids: CAWNVRGTTSYNSPLHF. V gene TRBV30 combines with J gene TRBJ1-6; D may be TRBD1 (6 bases). This CDR3 has 17 amino acids. V gave up 4 bases and J gave up 0 bases, with 16 bases separating them. The V gene's germline CDR1 is GTSNPN and CDR2 SVGIG (reference sequence). The full variable domain, completed using reference TRBV30 and TRBJ1-6, is SQTIHQWPATLVQPVGSPLSLECTVEGTSNPNLYWYRQAAGRGLQLLFYSVGIGQISSEVPQNLSASRPQDRQFILSSKKLLLSDSGFYLCAWNVRGTTSYNSPLHFGNGTRLTVT.

The rearrangement uses TRBV27 and TRBJ2-1; 7 bases agree with TRBD1. Germline V gives CDR1 MNHEY, CDR2 SMNVEV (reference sequence). The CDR3 spans 15 residues. J lost 7 bases, V lost 10 bases, and 16 bases had no gene match. CDR3 amino acids: CATQNRDSPWNEQFF. CDR3 bases: TGTGCCACCCAGAACCGGGACAGCCCATGGAATGAGCAGTTCTTC.

The V gene is TRBV3-1 (or the pseudogene TRBV3-2), the J gene TRBJ1-2; 9 bases are a match to TRBD1. CDR1 and CDR2 (germline): LGHDT, YNNKEL (reference sequence). The CDR3 runs 14 residues. The J segment lost 7 bases and the V segment lost 4 bases, leaving 7 bases of the junction unmatched. CDR3 region: CASSPWTGERGYTF. The CDR3 coding sequence is TGTGCCAGCAGCCCATGGACAGGGGAGCGTGGCTACACCTTC.

The sample holds one count of this clone. The CDR3: CASSPLGQGLSGTEAFF. The CDR3 DNA is TGTGCCAGCTCACCACTAGGACAGGGGCTGTCGGGCACTGAAGCTTTCTTT. V and J are TRBV18 and TRBJ1-1; 9 nucleotides align to TRBD1. The CDR3 loop spans 17 amino acids. Germline V gene data show CDR1 as KGHSH and CDR2 as LQKENI. The V segment lost 1 base and the J segment 4 bases; nucleotides outside the gene matches: 10. The whole variable domain, filled in from reference TRBV18 and TRBJ1-1, reads NAGVMQNPRHLVRRRGQEARLRCSPMKGHSHVYWYRQLPEEGLKFMVYLQKENIIDESGMPKERFSAEFPKEGPSILRIQQVVRGDSAAYFCASSPLGQGLSGTEAFFGQGTRLTVV.

In its sample, this clone was seen a few times. The chain is built from TRBV10-1 and TRBJ1-1, with 7 bases lining up with TRBD1. CDR3 length equals 15 residues. Looked up from germline, CDR1 is WNHNN and CDR2 is SYGVQD (reference sequence). Losses at the gene ends were 1 base for V and 0 bases for J; bases not matched to a gene: 2. For the CDR3, the DNA is TGCGCCAGCAGTGAGTTTACAGGGGTGAACACTGAAGCTTTCTTT. Its protein product is CASSEFTGVNTEAFF.

The genes are TRBV6-5 and TRBJ2-3, with 8 bases lining up with TRBD2. In germline, CDR1 is MNHEY, CDR2 SVGAGI. CDR3 size: 13 residues. With 8 bases clipped from V and 5 bases from J, the junction kept 6 bases outside the gene matches. In nucleotides, the CDR3 is TGTGCCAGCGGGGGACTAGACCTAGATACGCAGTATTTT. Translating gives CASGGLDLDTQYF.

This clone was counted only a few times. DNA of the CDR3: TGTGCCAGCAGCCAAGCACAGGGGCCCCAGCATTTT. Its protein is CASSQAQGPQHF. The V call is TRBV3-1 (or the pseudogene TRBV3-2), the J call TRBJ1-5; possibly TRBD1 for D (6 bases). The CDR3 runs to 12 residues. Trimming stripped 1 base from V and 9 bases from J, with 7 bases between. The germline V gene encodes CDR1 LGHDT and CDR2 YNNKEL (reference sequence).

V and J are TRBV30 and TRBJ1-4, with unresolved D. This CDR3 is 15 amino acids long. The germline CDR1 and CDR2 sequences are GTSNPN and SVGIG (reference sequence). The V end lost 0 bases, the J end lost 0 bases, and 8 bases lay between the germline ends. The CDR3: CAWSVLNPTNEKLFF. CDR3 coding DNA: TGTGCCTGGAGTGTTTTAAATCCAACTAATGAAAAACTGTTTTTT. The variable domain in full, completed from reference TRBV30 and TRBJ1-4, reads SQTIHQWPATLVQPVGSPLSLECTVEGTSNPNLYWYRQAAGRGLQLLFYSVGIGQISSEVPQNLSASRPQDRQFILSSKKLLLSDSGFYLCAWSVLNPTNEKLFFGSGTQLSVL.

V and J are TRBV6-5 and TRBJ1-5; 7 positions agree with TRBD1. The CDR3 contains 14 residues. The germline CDR1 and CDR2 sequences are MNHEY and SVGAGI. V shed 11 bases and J 0 bases; nucleotides not matched to a gene: 7. CDR3 loop: CAGSGQNSNQPQHF. The CDR3 DNA sequence: TGTGCCGGATCGGGACAGAATAGCAATCAGCCCCAGCATTTT.

This chain uses TRBV5-5 with TRBJ1-6, with 9 bases matching TRBD1. Germline V gene data show CDR1 as SGHKS and CDR2 as YYEKEE (reference sequence). The trim removed 5 bases at V and 6 bases at J, leaving 9 bases unmatched. The CDR3 runs 16 residues. In nucleotides, the CDR3 is TGTGCCAGCAGTACCACCCCGGGACAGGGTAATTCACCCCTCCACTTT. Protein: CASSTTPGQGNSPLHF.

The chain is built from TRBV4-2 and TRBJ2-1; 8 nucleotides line up with TRBD2. In germline, CDR1 is LGHNA, CDR2 YNFKEQ. The CDR3 has 15 residues. V shed 3 bases and J 5 bases; nucleotides not matched to a gene: 6. CDR3 DNA sequence: TGTGCCAGCAGCCAGAGCGGGAGAACTAACAATGAGCAGTTCTTC. Translated, it gives CASSQSGRTNNEQFF.